The 17 T cell receptor beta chains reported below all come from one sample, sequenced in a study of graft-versus-host responses after intestinal transplantation. The assay was immunoSEQ multiplex PCR, and TCRdb's table has in-frame clones only and misses some. The table shows under 150,000 clones, with approximately 94% occurring only once. No antigen is known for these receptors. The input for sequencing was unstimulated CD4+ T cells sorted from spleen or lymph node cells, taken before intestinal transplant. All receptors come from a human donor who received an intestinal transplant.

The chain joins TRBV5-4 to TRBJ2-7; 8 bases align to TRBD1. The CDR3 runs 14 residues. Unmatched junction bases numbered 10, after V lost 4 bases and J lost 7 bases. Germline V gene lookup returns CDR1 SGHNT and CDR2 YYREEE (reference sequence). The CDR3 here is CASSPGTGPTEQYF. The CDR3 bases are TGTGCCAGCAGCCCGGGGACAGGACCTACTGAGCAGTACTTC.

This clone was seen a handful of times. V gene TRBV10-3 combines with J gene TRBJ2-1; TRBD2 aligns across 7 bases. Germline V gene data show CDR1 as ENHRY and CDR2 as SYGVKD. Trimming removed 8 bases from V and 4 bases from J; junction bases left unmatched: 11. CDR3 size: 15 residues. CDR3 bases: TGTGCCATCGGGCCGGGGAGCGGGGTATACAATGAGCAGTTCTTC. Encoded protein: CAIGPGSGVYNEQFF.

This chain uses TRBV10-1 with TRBJ2-1, with TRBD1 matching 9 bases. V lost 2 bases, J lost 5 bases, and 4 bases stayed unmatched. The CDR3 totals 15 residues. Germline V CDR1 and CDR2: WNHNN, SYGVQD (reference sequence). The CDR3, as DNA: TGCGCCAGCAGTGAGGGGACAGGGAAGGACAATGAGCAGTTCTTC. Translating it yields CASSEGTGKDNEQFF.

To note about this clone: At one boundary the junction diverges from the germline segment, which might be a read error. This same CDR3 is encoded by further DNA sequences in the sample. V and J are TRBV2 and TRBJ2-7, with unresolved D. The CDR3 is made up of 14 amino acids. Germline values: CDR1 SNHLY, CDR2 FYNNEI. CDR3 bases: TGTGCCAGTAGTGTGTCCAGTTACTCCTACGAGCAGTACTTC. This gives the protein CASSVSSYSYEQYF.

CDR3 amino acids: CASSQIRLPGQGTTNEKLFF. The CDR3 bases are TGTGCCAGCTCACAAATACGACTGCCGGGACAGGGGACGACTAATGAAAAACTGTTTTTT. This chain connects TRBV18 to TRBJ1-4, with 10 bases that match TRBD1. Trimming removed 4 bases from V and 2 bases from J; junction bases left unmatched: 16. This CDR3 region has 20 residues. Germline CDR1 is KGHSH and CDR2 is LQKENI. The variable domain in full, with the rest retrieved from reference TRBV18 and TRBJ1-4, is NAGVMQNPRHLVRRRGQEARLRCSPMKGHSHVYWYRQLPEEGLKFMVYLQKENIIDESGMPKERFSAEFPKEGPSILRIQQVVRGDSAAYFCASSQIRLPGQGTTNEKLFFGSGTQLSVL.

The chain links TRBV5-8 to TRBJ1-2; 8 bases are shared with TRBD1. CDR3 length equals 14 residues. Per the germline V gene, CDR1 is SGHTS and CDR2 is YDEGEE. Trimming took 2 bases from V and 5 from J; bases not matched to a gene: 5. CDR3 region: CASSFDRGSYGYTF. CDR3 DNA: TGTGCCAGCAGCTTTGACAGGGGCTCGTATGGCTACACCTTC.

J is TRBJ1-2 and V is TRBV30; maybe TRBD1 (5 bases). The germline V gene has CDR1 GTSNPN and CDR2 SVGIG (reference sequence). Trimming removed 2 bases at V and 2 bases at J, with 12 bases between. CDR3 size: 14 residues. CDR3 in DNA: TGTGCCTGGAGTTCCCCGGGGGGGAACTATGGCTACACCTTC. It encodes CAWSSPGGNYGYTF.

The chain employs TRBV5-1 and TRBJ2-7, with D maybe TRBD2 (5 bases). The CDR3 loop spans 14 amino acids. Germline CDR1 and CDR2: SGHRS and YFSETQ. Trimming pared 1 base from V and 0 bases from J, leaving 8 bases between. This chain's CDR3 is CASSLMDSSYEQYF. CDR3 bases: TGCGCCAGCAGCTTGATGGACTCCTCCTACGAGCAGTACTTC. Looking up the rest from reference TRBV5-1 and TRBJ2-7 gives the full variable domain: KAGVTQTPRYLIKTRGQQVTLSCSPISGHRSVSWYQQTPGQGLQFLFEYFSETQRNKGNFPGRFSGRQFSNSRSEMNVSTLELGDSALYLCASSLMDSSYEQYFGPGTRLTVT.

As to this clone: In the same sample, other DNA sequences code for this CDR3. V usage is TRBV11-3 and J usage is TRBJ1-1; tentative D call: TRBD1 (5 bases). The CDR3 consists of 13 residues. The germline V gene has CDR1 SGHNT and CDR2 YENEEA. V was pared by 2 bases and J by 3 bases, with 7 bases between. The CDR3 coding sequence is TGTGCCAGCAGCTTACAGGGAGACACTGAAGCTTTCTTT. Protein: CASSLQGDTEAFF.

The chain joins TRBV5-1 to TRBJ2-6, with 7 bases fitting TRBD1. This CDR3 spans 17 amino acids. J lost 4 bases, V lost 3 bases, and 10 bases had no gene match. Looked up from germline, CDR1 is SGHRS and CDR2 is YFSETQ. CDR3 in DNA: TGCGCCAGCAGCTCCATGACAGGGATTAACGGGGCCAACGTCCTGACTTTC. Translation gives CASSSMTGINGANVLTF.

This chain connects TRBV19 to TRBJ2-6; D is possibly TRBD1 (5 bases). There are 13 residues in the CDR3. V was clipped by 2 bases and J by 16 bases, with 15 bases between them. Germline CDR1 and CDR2: LNHDA and SQIVND (reference sequence). The chain's CDR3 is CASSITDSPLLTF. DNA of the CDR3: TGTGCCAGTAGTATAACAGACAGTCCTCTGCTGACTTTC.

This clone has only a few counts. The chain employs TRBV10-1 and TRBJ1-4, with unresolved D. Between the trimmed V and J ends, which lost 2 bases and 4 bases, there was a span of 5 bases. Germline assignment: CDR1 WNHNN and CDR2 SYGVQD (reference sequence). The length of the CDR3 is 13 residues. This CDR3 reads CASSENYNEKLFF. The CDR3 DNA is TGCGCCAGCAGTGAGAACTATAATGAAAAACTGTTTTTT.

The rearrangement links TRBV7-9 to TRBJ1-1, with D possibly being TRBD1 (6 bases). Deletions cut 5 bases from V and 3 bases from J, with 10 bases between. This CDR3 region has 13 residues. The germline CDR1 and CDR2 sequences are SEHNR and FQNEAQ (reference sequence). The CDR3 reads CASSQQGDTEAFF. CDR3 bases: TGTGCCAGCAGCCAACAGGGAGACACTGAAGCTTTCTTT.

The chain combines TRBV29-1 with TRBJ2-1; no clear D. This CDR3 comprises 10 residues. V was pared by 7 bases and J by 6 bases, with 7 bases between. CDR1 is SQVTM, CDR2 ANQGSEA, per germline. CDR3 in amino acids: CSAGLNEQFF. CDR3 nucleotides: TGCAGCGCCGGCCTCAATGAGCAGTTCTTC.

This chain links TRBV16 with TRBJ1-1; TRBD1 matches 8 bases. The CDR3 contains 15 residues. Per germline, CDR1 KGHSY and CDR2 FQNENV. The J segment lost 4 bases and the V segment lost 5 bases, leaving 9 bases of the junction unmatched. In nucleotides, the CDR3 is TGTGCCAGCAGCGCCTACAGGGGGTGGGGCACTGAAGCTTTCTTT. It specifies CASSAYRGWGTEAFF.

J is TRBJ2-1 and V is TRBV9, with 9 bases that match TRBD1. CDR1 and CDR2 from the germline V gene are SGDLS and YYNGEE. V lost 2 bases, J lost 9 bases, and 9 bases stayed unmatched. This CDR3 is 15 amino acids long. The CDR3, as DNA: TGTGCCAGCAGCGTCGAACCACAGGGGGCGGGTGAGCAGTTCTTC. It yields the protein CASSVEPQGAGEQFF.

The chain has TRBV2 and TRBJ2-1; 9 bases align to TRBD2. There are 15 residues in the CDR3. Germline CDR1 reads SNHLY; CDR2 reads FYNNEI. The V gene end was trimmed by 6 bases and the J gene end by 1 base; junction bases not matched to a gene: 4. CDR3 residues: CASRPLAGSYNEQFF. The DNA for the CDR3 is TGTGCCAGCAGACCCCTAGCGGGGTCCTACAATGAGCAGTTCTTC.